This T cell receptor (beta chain) was recovered during a study of cytomegalovirus exposure and HLA in healthy donors. For the study at large: According to later analysis, the same platform produced the 120 or so validation and several hundred first-cohort repertoires. Regarding the study as a whole: Confirmation was obtained in vitro that a few CMV-associated chains are specific for CMV antigens. Most sequenced TCRs were rare (though some public TCRs occurred in many donors). According to the study, 150 to 200 TCR beta chains were cytomegalovirus-associated.

Per the germline V gene, CDR1 is MNHEY and CDR2 is SVGAGI. V lost 5 bases to trimming and J lost 6 bases; unmatched junction nucleotides: 6. This CDR3 has 15 residues. The method was immunoSEQ multiplex PCR; TCRdb's version includes in-frame clones alone and lacks a portion of them. The sample includes fewer than 400,000 clones, 86% of them seen just once. About this clone: Antigen unknown.

The clonotype comes from a woman between 18 and 29 years old in good health and CMV-seronegative. This chain links TRBV6-5 with TRBJ2-2, with TRBD2 identical over 10 bases. Sequenced: PBMCs. The CDR3 bases are TGTGCCAGCAGTGCGAGCGGGAGGGTTGCCGGGGAGCTGTTTTTT. This translates into CASSASGRVAGELFF.